The rows below give T cell receptor beta chains drawn from one sample of a study of T cell repertoires in cytomegalovirus infection. TCRdb ran MiXCR on the reads and lists one entry per CDR3 protein. The sample has approximately 990,000 distinct CDR3 sequences; around 30% are singletons. These TCRs' antigens remain unknown. The starting material was cultured CD8+ T cells from PBMCs, obtained from culture after CMV antigen stimulation. Source of these receptors: a human donor in good health (CMV status not recorded). Some clones in this sample may be carry-over from other donors' samples. The CDR3 runs from the conserved cysteine through the conserved F or W. Fields, in order: CDR3 DNA, CDR3 protein, D gene, J gene, clone size, V gene. A D gene is named only where the DNA matches it firmly. Clone size is shown for a subset of rows, as once, few, many or a class of expanded clone.

CDR3nt: TGCAGTGCTAGTCCCGGGACAGGGGTAAGGAGTGAAGCTTTCTTT
CDR3aa: CSASPGTGVRSEAFF
d_gene: TRBD1
j_gene: TRBJ1-1
abundance: once
v_gene: TRBV20-1

CDR3nt: TGTGCCAGCAGTCTGACAGGGGTGGACACCGGGGAGCTGTTTTTT
CDR3aa: CASSLTGVDTGELFF
d_gene: TRBD1
j_gene: TRBJ2-2
abundance: few
v_gene: TRBV27

CDR3nt: TGCAGCGTTGAACATGGGGCCAACGTCCTGACTTTC
CDR3aa: CSVEHGANVLTF
d_gene: -
j_gene: TRBJ2-6
abundance: few
v_gene: TRBV29-1

CDR3nt: TGTGCTAGTGGTTTCCAGACTAGCGGGGGAGCAGAGACCCAGTACTTC
CDR3aa: CASGFQTSGGAETQYF
d_gene: TRBD2
j_gene: TRBJ2-5
abundance: few
v_gene: TRBV12-5

CDR3nt: TGCAGCGTTGAAGATCAGGGTTACTTCGGCTACACCTTC
CDR3aa: CSVEDQGYFGYTF
d_gene: -
j_gene: TRBJ1-2
abundance: -
v_gene: TRBV29-1

CDR3nt: TGTGCCAGCAGTTACTACAACAATCAGCCCCAGCATTTT
CDR3aa: CASSYYNNQPQHF
d_gene: -
j_gene: TRBJ1-5
abundance: few
v_gene: TRBV6-2/TRBV6-3

CDR3nt: TGTGCCAGTAGTATCAAACTAGCGGGGGGTTACAATGAGCAGTTCTTC
CDR3aa: CASSIKLAGGYNEQFF
d_gene: TRBD2
j_gene: TRBJ2-1
abundance: few
v_gene: TRBV19

CDR3nt: TGTGCCAGCAGGGGACTAGCGGTAAATGAGCAGTTCTTC
CDR3aa: CASRGLAVNEQFF
d_gene: TRBD2
j_gene: TRBJ2-1
abundance: -
v_gene: TRBV27

CDR3nt: TGCGCCAGCAGCGGACAGGTCGGTTACAAGGGCGGGGAGCTGTTTTTT
CDR3aa: CASSGQVGYKGGELFF
d_gene: TRBD1
j_gene: TRBJ2-2
abundance: few
v_gene: TRBV4-1

CDR3nt: TGTGTCAGCACCCCCGGCGGTGTCGCACCCCTCCACTTT
CDR3aa: CVSTPGGVAPLHF
d_gene: -
j_gene: TRBJ1-6
abundance: -
v_gene: TRBV27

CDR3nt: TGTGCCAGCAGATCCCGACAGACTGAGCAGTTCTTC
CDR3aa: CASRSRQTEQFF
d_gene: -
j_gene: TRBJ2-1
abundance: few
v_gene: TRBV12-3/TRBV12-4

CDR3nt: TGTGCCAGCAGCTTAGAGGGGGGGGACGGTCTATTTTACGCGAACACCGGGGAGCTGTTTTTT
CDR3aa: CASSLEGGDGLFYANTGELFF
d_gene: -
j_gene: TRBJ2-2
abundance: many
v_gene: TRBV7-6

CDR3nt: TGTGCCAGCAGTTTAGGGTTCAGCTATGGCTACACCTTC
CDR3aa: CASSLGFSYGYTF
d_gene: -
j_gene: TRBJ1-2
abundance: many
v_gene: TRBV12-3/TRBV12-4

CDR3nt: TGTGCCAGCGAAGGGGACCCCGGCGCCCAGCATTTT
CDR3aa: CASEGDPGAQHF
d_gene: -
j_gene: TRBJ1-5
abundance: many
v_gene: TRBV7-9

CDR3nt: TGTGCCACCAGCAGAGAGAGAAATGAGCAGTTCTTC
CDR3aa: CATSRERNEQFF
d_gene: -
j_gene: TRBJ2-1
abundance: few
v_gene: TRBV15

CDR3nt: TGTGCCAGCAGCCAAGATGTCAGTCCTGGCTATGGCTACACCTTC
CDR3aa: CASSQDVSPGYGYTF
d_gene: -
j_gene: TRBJ1-2
abundance: -
v_gene: TRBV4-1

CDR3nt: TGTGCCAGCAGCCCCCAACAGGGATGGGCCTACAATGAGCAGTTCTTC
CDR3aa: CASSPQQGWAYNEQFF
d_gene: -
j_gene: TRBJ2-1
abundance: -
v_gene: TRBV7-9

CDR3nt: TGCGCCAGCAGCGGAGGGACAGTAGAAGCTTTCTTT
CDR3aa: CASSGGTVEAFF
d_gene: TRBD1
j_gene: TRBJ1-1
abundance: -
v_gene: TRBV5-1

CDR3nt: TGTGCCAGCAGCCATTTTCAGGGGGCACCTGATACGCAGTATTTT
CDR3aa: CASSHFQGAPDTQYF
d_gene: TRBD1
j_gene: TRBJ2-3
abundance: few
v_gene: TRBV7-8

CDR3nt: TGTGCCAGCAGCGTAGTGGGGGATGCTGAAGCTTTCTTT
CDR3aa: CASSVVGDAEAFF
d_gene: -
j_gene: TRBJ1-1
abundance: -
v_gene: TRBV9

CDR3nt: TGTGCCAGCAGTTTACGGCGGACAGGCCAGCCCTACGAGCAGTACTTC
CDR3aa: CASSLRRTGQPYEQYF
d_gene: TRBD1
j_gene: TRBJ2-7
abundance: few
v_gene: TRBV27

CDR3nt: TGTGCCAGCAGCTTATGGGACAGCCCGGGAGAGCAGTACTTC
CDR3aa: CASSLWDSPGEQYF
d_gene: TRBD1
j_gene: TRBJ2-7
abundance: -
v_gene: TRBV7-9

CDR3nt: TGCAGTGCTAGAGACCGGGTGGGTGGTGGAAACACCATATATTTT
CDR3aa: CSARDRVGGGNTIYF
d_gene: -
j_gene: TRBJ1-3
abundance: few
v_gene: TRBV20-1

CDR3nt: TGTGCCACCAGTAACAGCGACTACTATGGCTACACCTTC
CDR3aa: CATSNSDYYGYTF
d_gene: -
j_gene: TRBJ1-2
abundance: few
v_gene: TRBV24-1

CDR3nt: TGTGCCAGCAGTGCCCCGGGGGGGGGGACTGAAGCTTTCTTT
CDR3aa: CASSAPGGGTEAFF
d_gene: -
j_gene: TRBJ1-1
abundance: many
v_gene: TRBV6-1

CDR3nt: TGTGCCAGCATCATGGGCGGACAGTCTGGAAACACCATATATTTT
CDR3aa: CASIMGGQSGNTIYF
d_gene: -
j_gene: TRBJ1-3
abundance: few
v_gene: TRBV7-4

CDR3nt: TGTGCCAGCAGCCATAAGGGGGGACAGGATCATTTGACCCAGTACTTC
CDR3aa: CASSHKGGQDHLTQYF
d_gene: TRBD1
j_gene: TRBJ2-5
abundance: -
v_gene: TRBV7-6

CDR3nt: TGTGCCAGCACGTCTCTCGGGTCAACACCGCTCGGGGAGCTGTTTTTT
CDR3aa: CASTSLGSTPLGELFF
d_gene: -
j_gene: TRBJ2-2
abundance: -
v_gene: TRBV6-1

CDR3nt: TGCGCCAGCAGCCCCACTGGCGGGAGGGAGCAGTTCTTC
CDR3aa: CASSPTGGREQFF
d_gene: TRBD2
j_gene: TRBJ2-1
abundance: few
v_gene: TRBV4-1

CDR3nt: TGTGCCAACAGTGATCGTCTAGCGGGATACACAGATACGCAGTATTTT
CDR3aa: CANSDRLAGYTDTQYF
d_gene: TRBD2
j_gene: TRBJ2-3
abundance: -
v_gene: TRBV2

CDR3nt: TGTGCCAGCAGTTACTCGAGACGGAGCACAGATACGCAGTATTTT
CDR3aa: CASSYSRRSTDTQYF
d_gene: -
j_gene: TRBJ2-3
abundance: few
v_gene: TRBV6-2/TRBV6-3

CDR3nt: TGTGCCAGTAATCCGGGCCTTGGGAATGAGCAGTTCTTC
CDR3aa: CASNPGLGNEQFF
d_gene: -
j_gene: TRBJ2-1
abundance: many
v_gene: TRBV19

CDR3nt: TGTGCCAGCAGTTTATCAGGGACCTACGCGGGGAATGAGCAGTTCTTC
CDR3aa: CASSLSGTYAGNEQFF
d_gene: -
j_gene: TRBJ2-1
abundance: -
v_gene: TRBV28